This T cell receptor beta chain was sequenced in a study of read filtering for tumor transcriptome and immune sequencing. Study context: After DNase treatment, RNA was made into whole-transcriptome libraries. IR-seq gave about 3.5 to 10.27 million TCR reads per sample; RNA-seq gave about 80 to 1273. Findings and limits, study-wide: The sorted CD138-negative fraction was a mixed bone marrow immune population, not purified T cells.

From 300 to 400 ng of RNA, a library with molecular barcoded alpha/delta and beta/gamma adaptors was made. TCRdb re-analysed the reads in MiXCR, keeping a single row per CDR3 protein. The sample shows some 40,000 distinct CDR3 sequences, roughly 13% of them seen only once. Sampling of bone marrow took place during active disease in every patient. In its sample, this clonotype was seen many times. The antigen is not known. The V gene end was trimmed by 1 base and the J gene end by 5 bases; junction bases not matched to a gene: 5. The CDR3 is 15 residues long. Germline lookup yields CDR1 SGHRS and CDR2 YFSETQ.

The receptor's source is a donor at least 40 years old with multiple myeloma. V gene TRBV5-1 combines with J gene TRBJ2-5; 10 nucleotides align to TRBD2. Sample: a population of CD138-negative cells sorted from bone marrow. CDR3 coding DNA: TGCGCCAGCAGCTTGACTAGCGGGAACGGTGAGACCCAGTACTTC. Translating it yields CASSLTSGNGETQYF.